This T cell receptor beta chain was captured by sequencing in a study of T cell responses to AZD1222 COVID-19 vaccine. General observations from the study: Without day 14 samples, only post-peak T cell repertoires were studied. The study found vaccine-associated CD4 TCRs spanning spike, dominant at 160-218 and 743-854.

On this clone itself: Antigen specificity is unknown.

Repertoires were generated with immunoSEQ multiplex PCR, while TCRdb's copy carries only in-frame clones and drops some. The sample has around 140,000 clones; roughly 92% are singletons. Germline V CDR1 and CDR2: MNHEY, SMNVEV (reference sequence). V lost 2 bases, J lost 10 bases, and 14 bases lay in between. This CDR3 is 13 amino acids long. This specimen consisted of peripheral blood, obtained on day 0 of AZD1222 vaccination. This sequence joins TRBV27 and TRBJ1-1, with D perhaps matching TRBD1 (5 bases). The receptor's source is an adult in good health. The CDR3 here is CASSLGWGGLAFF. Here the CDR3 DNA reads TGTGCCAGCAGTTTAGGGTGGGGGGGATTAGCTTTCTTT.